These T cell receptor beta chains were read from a single sample in a study of long-term antiretroviral therapy in people with HIV. The table came from immunoSEQ multiplex PCR; TCRdb's copy has only in-frame clones and leaves some out. The data show 25,000 to 30,000 clones, with over 80% seen just once and roughly 10% held by the top ten. Specimen: unsorted PBMCs, collected 0.8 years before starting antiretroviral therapy. These TCRs come from a man younger than 30 with HIV. CDR3s include the opening cysteine and the closing phenylalanine or tryptophan. Each record gives: D gene, clone size, J gene, V gene, CDR3 protein, CDR3 DNA. D genes are given only for firm matches. Clone size is stated in some rows and not others, as once, few, many or a class when expanded.

d_gene: NA
abundance: NA
j_gene: TRBJ1-6
v_gene: TRBV5-4
CDR3aa: CASSLEGSNSPLHF
CDR3nt: TGTGCCAGCAGCTTGGAGGGGTCGAATTCACCCCTCCACTTT

d_gene: TRBD1
abundance: NA
j_gene: TRBJ1-1
v_gene: TRBV4-3
CDR3aa: CASSQDAGQGNTEAFF
CDR3nt: TGCGCCAGCAGCCAAGATGCGGGACAGGGGAACACTGAAGCTTTCTTT

d_gene: NA
abundance: NA
j_gene: TRBJ2-2
v_gene: TRBV7-9
CDR3aa: CASSLGSSTGELFF
CDR3nt: TGTGCCAGCAGCCTAGGCTCGTCTACCGGGGAGCTGTTTTTT

d_gene: NA
abundance: NA
j_gene: TRBJ1-1
v_gene: TRBV30
CDR3aa: CAWSATGYGAFF
CDR3nt: TGTGCCTGGAGTGCCACTGGCTACGGAGCTTTCTTT

d_gene: NA
abundance: NA
j_gene: TRBJ2-3
v_gene: TRBV5-1
CDR3aa: CASSLASGTDTQYF
CDR3nt: TGCGCCAGCAGCTTGGCTTCGGGCACAGATACGCAGTATTTT

d_gene: TRBD1
abundance: NA
j_gene: TRBJ2-7
v_gene: TRBV27
CDR3aa: CASRGQGAGEQYF
CDR3nt: TGTGCCAGCCGAGGACAGGGGGCGGGAGAGCAGTACTTC

d_gene: NA
abundance: NA
j_gene: TRBJ2-7
v_gene: TRBV7-2
CDR3aa: CASSGQTGYEQYF
CDR3nt: TGTGCCAGCAGCGGACAGACCGGCTACGAGCAGTACTTC

d_gene: TRBD1
abundance: once
j_gene: TRBJ1-5
v_gene: TRBV10-3
CDR3aa: CAISEGGQGASGNQPQHF
CDR3nt: TGTGCCATCAGTGAGGGGGGCCAGGGGGCCTCGGGGAATCAGCCCCAGCATTTT

d_gene: NA
abundance: NA
j_gene: TRBJ1-1
v_gene: TRBV28
CDR3aa: CASSLGRRTEAFF
CDR3nt: TGTGCCAGCAGTTTGGGGCGCCGAACTGAAGCTTTCTTT

d_gene: TRBD1
abundance: NA
j_gene: TRBJ1-4
v_gene: TRBV11-2
CDR3aa: CASSKWTGGTTNEKLFF
CDR3nt: TGTGCCAGCAGCAAATGGACAGGGGGCACAACTAATGAAAAACTGTTTTTT

d_gene: NA
abundance: NA
j_gene: TRBJ1-2
v_gene: TRBV14
CDR3aa: CASSQAQGYGYTF
CDR3nt: TGTGCCAGCAGCCAAGCGCAGGGGTATGGCTACACCTTC

d_gene: TRBD1
abundance: NA
j_gene: TRBJ2-5
v_gene: TRBV7-8
CDR3aa: CASSLEGGGNRQETQYF
CDR3nt: TGTGCCAGCAGCTTAGAAGGGGGCGGAAACAGACAAGAGACCCAGTACTTC

d_gene: NA
abundance: NA
j_gene: TRBJ1-1
v_gene: TRBV18
CDR3aa: CASSRPGTDLLFF
CDR3nt: TGTGCCAGCTCACGACCTGGTACCGACCTGTTGTTCTTT

d_gene: NA
abundance: NA
j_gene: TRBJ1-1
v_gene: TRBV6-1
CDR3aa: CASLEGNEDTEAFF
CDR3nt: TGTGCCAGCCTCGAAGGGAACGAGGACACTGAAGCTTTCTTT

d_gene: TRBD2
abundance: few
j_gene: TRBJ2-1
v_gene: TRBV7-9
CDR3aa: CASRTSGMYNEQFF
CDR3nt: TGTGCCAGCCGGACTAGCGGGATGTACAATGAGCAGTTCTTC

d_gene: TRBD2
abundance: NA
j_gene: TRBJ2-7
v_gene: TRBV27
CDR3aa: CASSLEGGSTHEQYF
CDR3nt: TGTGCCAGCAGTTTGGAGGGAGGGAGTACCCACGAGCAGTACTTC

d_gene: NA
abundance: NA
j_gene: TRBJ2-5
v_gene: TRBV25-1
CDR3aa: CASIGTRQETQYF
CDR3nt: TGTGCCAGCATCGGGACAAGACAAGAGACCCAGTACTTC

d_gene: TRBD2
abundance: NA
j_gene: TRBJ2-1
v_gene: TRBV9
CDR3aa: CASSVAPGLAGASGSYNEQFF
CDR3nt: TGTGCCAGCAGCGTAGCTCCCGGACTAGCGGGAGCCTCGGGCTCCTACAATGAGCAGTTCTTC

d_gene: NA
abundance: NA
j_gene: TRBJ2-1
v_gene: TRBV6-5
CDR3aa: CASSKPGKPYNEQFF
CDR3nt: TGTGCCAGCAGCAAGCCGGGGAAGCCATACAATGAGCAGTTCTTC

d_gene: TRBD2
abundance: NA
j_gene: TRBJ2-1
v_gene: TRBV5-1
CDR3aa: CASSLGLADYNEQFF
CDR3nt: TGCGCCAGCAGCTTGGGACTAGCGGATTACAATGAGCAGTTCTTC

d_gene: NA
abundance: NA
j_gene: TRBJ2-7
v_gene: TRBV9
CDR3aa: CASSPEARDYEQYF
CDR3nt: TGTGCCAGCAGCCCGGAGGCCAGGGACTACGAGCAGTACTTC

d_gene: NA
abundance: NA
j_gene: TRBJ2-1
v_gene: TRBV2
CDR3aa: CASRVGGLNEQFF
CDR3nt: TGTGCCAGCAGGGTCGGGGGGCTCAATGAGCAGTTCTTC

d_gene: TRBD1
abundance: NA
j_gene: TRBJ2-6
v_gene: TRBV19
CDR3aa: CASRGQGALSGANVLTF
CDR3nt: TGTGCCAGTAGGGGACAGGGGGCATTATCTGGGGCCAACGTCCTGACTTTC

d_gene: TRBD2
abundance: NA
j_gene: TRBJ2-5
v_gene: TRBV5-8
CDR3aa: CASSLGGTSGKETQYF
CDR3nt: TGTGCCAGCAGCTTGGGTGGGACTAGCGGGAAAGAGACCCAGTACTTC

d_gene: TRBD1
abundance: NA
j_gene: TRBJ2-7
v_gene: TRBV27
CDR3aa: CASSTFRDSYEQYF
CDR3nt: TGTGCCAGCAGTACCTTCCGGGACAGCTACGAGCAGTACTTC

d_gene: NA
abundance: NA
j_gene: TRBJ2-3
v_gene: TRBV18
CDR3aa: CASSPLQESTDTQYF
CDR3nt: TGTGCCAGCTCCCCCTTACAGGAGAGCACAGATACGCAGTATTTT

d_gene: NA
abundance: NA
j_gene: TRBJ1-2
v_gene: TRBV4-2
CDR3aa: CASSQDRYGYTF
CDR3nt: TGTGCCAGCAGCCAAGATCGGTATGGCTACACCTTC

d_gene: NA
abundance: once
j_gene: TRBJ1-2
v_gene: TRBV14
CDR3aa: CASSQDVGGIYGYTF
CDR3nt: TGTGCCAGCAGCCAAGATGTGGGGGGGATTTATGGCTACACCTTC

d_gene: NA
abundance: NA
j_gene: TRBJ2-7
v_gene: TRBV28
CDR3aa: CASGTGRYEQYF
CDR3nt: TGTGCCAGCGGCACAGGACGCTACGAGCAGTACTTC

d_gene: NA
abundance: NA
j_gene: TRBJ2-5
v_gene: TRBV5-1
CDR3aa: CASSFGRQETQYF
CDR3nt: TGCGCCAGCAGCTTCGGGAGACAAGAGACCCAGTACTTC

d_gene: TRBD2
abundance: NA
j_gene: TRBJ2-7
v_gene: TRBV9
CDR3aa: CASSPAGTSGSKDEQYF
CDR3nt: TGTGCCAGCAGCCCAGCTGGCACTAGCGGGAGTAAGGACGAGCAGTACTTC

d_gene: TRBD2
abundance: NA
j_gene: TRBJ2-7
v_gene: TRBV2
CDR3aa: CASSELAGASYEQYF
CDR3nt: TGTGCCAGCAGCGAGCTAGCGGGAGCCTCCTACGAGCAGTACTTC

d_gene: NA
abundance: medium-sized
j_gene: TRBJ2-7
v_gene: TRBV27
CDR3aa: CASSLASKNEQYF
CDR3nt: TGTGCCAGCAGTTTGGCGTCGAAAAACGAGCAGTACTTC

d_gene: NA
abundance: NA
j_gene: TRBJ1-2
v_gene: TRBV6-5
CDR3aa: CASSASGQYYGYTF
CDR3nt: TGTGCCAGCAGTGCCTCAGGACAGTACTATGGCTACACCTTC

d_gene: NA
abundance: NA
j_gene: TRBJ1-2
v_gene: TRBV30
CDR3aa: CAWSKSVANYGYTF
CDR3nt: TGTGCCTGGAGTAAGTCAGTAGCAAACTATGGCTACACCTTC

d_gene: TRBD1
abundance: NA
j_gene: TRBJ1-5
v_gene: TRBV27
CDR3aa: CASSRDRGLPQHF
CDR3nt: TGTGCCAGCAGTCGGGACAGGGGCCTCCCCCAGCATTTT

d_gene: TRBD2
abundance: NA
j_gene: TRBJ2-1
v_gene: TRBV11-2
CDR3aa: CASSSRAGGYHEQFF
CDR3nt: TGTGCCAGCAGCTCCCGAGCGGGAGGGTATCATGAGCAGTTCTTC

d_gene: NA
abundance: NA
j_gene: TRBJ2-1
v_gene: TRBV5-5
CDR3aa: CASSYNEQFF
CDR3nt: TGTGCCAGCAGCTACAATGAGCAGTTCTTC

d_gene: TRBD1
abundance: NA
j_gene: TRBJ2-1
v_gene: TRBV5-1
CDR3aa: CASSLIPGGSNNEQFF
CDR3nt: TGCGCCAGCAGCTTGATCCCAGGGGGCAGCAACAATGAGCAGTTCTTC

d_gene: NA
abundance: NA
j_gene: TRBJ2-7
v_gene: TRBV10-1
CDR3aa: CASSELRGGYEQYF
CDR3nt: TGCGCCAGCAGTGAGCTCAGGGGGGGCTACGAGCAGTACTTC

d_gene: NA
abundance: NA
j_gene: TRBJ1-1
v_gene: TRBV28
CDR3aa: CASSFPAGRNTEAFF
CDR3nt: TGTGCCAGCAGTTTCCCTGCCGGGAGGAACACTGAAGCTTTCTTT